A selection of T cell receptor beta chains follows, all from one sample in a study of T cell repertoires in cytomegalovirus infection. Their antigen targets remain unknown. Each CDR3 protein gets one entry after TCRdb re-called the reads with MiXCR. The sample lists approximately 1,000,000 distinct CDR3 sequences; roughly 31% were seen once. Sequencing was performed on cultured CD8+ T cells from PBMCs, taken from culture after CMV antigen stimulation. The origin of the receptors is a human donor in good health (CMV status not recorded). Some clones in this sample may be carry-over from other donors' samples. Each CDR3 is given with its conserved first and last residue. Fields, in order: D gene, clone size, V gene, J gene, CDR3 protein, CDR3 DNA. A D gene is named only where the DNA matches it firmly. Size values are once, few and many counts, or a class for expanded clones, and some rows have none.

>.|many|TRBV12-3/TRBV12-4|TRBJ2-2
CASNSLFNGELFF
TGTGCCAGCAATAGTTTATTTAACGGGGAGCTGTTTTTT
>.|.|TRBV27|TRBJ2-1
CASSLAEGSWYNEQFF
TGTGCCAGCAGTTTGGCAGAGGGGTCGTGGTACAATGAGCAGTTCTTC
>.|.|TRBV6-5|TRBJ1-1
CASSYEMNTEAFF
TGTGCCAGCAGTTACGAGATGAACACTGAAGCTTTCTTT
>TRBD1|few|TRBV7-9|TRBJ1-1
CASSGRDRGRTEAFF
TGTGCCAGCAGCGGACGGGACAGGGGGCGGACTGAAGCTTTCTTT
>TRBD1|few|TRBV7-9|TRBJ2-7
CASSFKDRAGHEQYF
TGTGCCAGCAGCTTTAAGGACAGGGCCGGCCACGAGCAGTACTTC
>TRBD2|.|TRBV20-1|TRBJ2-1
CSASLAGGWNEQFF
TGCAGTGCTAGTCTTGCGGGGGGGTGGAATGAGCAGTTCTTC
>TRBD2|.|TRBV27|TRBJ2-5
CASSLSRRGGRKRETQYF
TGTGCCAGCAGTTTAAGCCGGCGGGGGGGCCGGAAAAGAGAGACCCAGTACTTC
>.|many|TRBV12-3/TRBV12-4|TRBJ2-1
CAWGSDNEQFF
TGTGCCTGGGGGAGTGACAATGAGCAGTTCTTC
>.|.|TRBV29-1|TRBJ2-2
CSVDNTGELFF
TGCAGCGTTGATAACACCGGGGAGCTGTTTTTT
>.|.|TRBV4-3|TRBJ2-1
CASSQRGTSYNEQFF
TGCGCCAGCAGCCAAAGGGGGACTTCCTACAATGAGCAGTTCTTC
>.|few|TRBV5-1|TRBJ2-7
CASSFGGHLGYEQYF
TGCGCCAGCAGCTTCGGAGGACACCTAGGCTACGAGCAGTACTTC
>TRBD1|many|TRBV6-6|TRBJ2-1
CASSIGTGYYNEQFF
TGTGCCAGCAGCATAGGGACAGGGTATTACAATGAGCAGTTCTTC
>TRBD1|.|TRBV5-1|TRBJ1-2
CASSGTGTNYGYTF
TGCGCCAGCAGCGGGACAGGGACCAACTATGGCTACACCTTC
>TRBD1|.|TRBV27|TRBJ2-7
CASSKTGFEQYF
TGTGCCAGCAGCAAGACAGGGTTCGAGCAGTACTTC
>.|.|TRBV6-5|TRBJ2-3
CASSYKRVKGRTDTQYF
TGTGCCAGCAGTTACAAGAGGGTCAAGGGGCGCACAGATACGCAGTATTTT
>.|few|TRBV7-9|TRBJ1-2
CASSLAKVGYTF
TGTGCCAGCAGCTTAGCAAAAGTTGGCTACACCTTC
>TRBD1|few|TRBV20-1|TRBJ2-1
CSARDWDRGDYNEQFF
TGCAGTGCTAGAGATTGGGACAGGGGGGACTACAATGAGCAGTTCTTC
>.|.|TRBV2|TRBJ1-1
CASSYLDRGAFF
TGTGCCAGCAGTTATCTGGACAGAGGGGCTTTCTTT
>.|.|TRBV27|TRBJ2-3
CASWTPHLFTDTQYF
TGTGCGTCTTGGACTCCTCATCTCTTCACAGATACGCAGTATTTT
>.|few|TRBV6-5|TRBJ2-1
CASSTRAYNEQFF
TGTGCCAGCAGTACCCGGGCCTACAATGAGCAGTTCTTC
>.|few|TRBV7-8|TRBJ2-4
CASSLAREIRDLAKNIQYF
TGTGCCAGCAGCTTAGCAAGAGAGATACGGGATCTAGCCAAAAACATTCAGTACTTC
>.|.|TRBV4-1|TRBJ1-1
CASSQDFRSGTEAFF
TGCGCCAGCAGCCAAGATTTCAGGTCGGGCACTGAAGCTTTCTTT
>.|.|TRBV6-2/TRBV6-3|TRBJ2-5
CASSRLDIRQIQETQYF
TGTGCCAGCAGTCGCCTAGATATTAGACAGATACAAGAGACCCAGTACTTC
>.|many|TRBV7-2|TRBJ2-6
CASSSDLIGSGANVLTF
TGTGCCAGCAGCTCGGACCTGATTGGGTCTGGGGCCAACGTCCTGACTTTC
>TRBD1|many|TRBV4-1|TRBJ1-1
CASSLSGQVNTEAFF
TGCGCCAGCAGCCTAAGCGGACAGGTTAACACTGAAGCTTTCTTT
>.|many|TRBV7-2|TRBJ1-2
CASSLFPETIANYGYTF
TGTGCCAGCAGCTTGTTTCCAGAGACGATAGCTAACTATGGCTACACCTTC
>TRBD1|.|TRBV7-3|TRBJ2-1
CASRLGTGGDNEQFF
TGTGCCAGCAGATTAGGGACAGGGGGGGACAATGAGCAGTTCTTC
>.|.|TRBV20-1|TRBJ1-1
CSAADRYTEAFF
TGCAGTGCGGCCGACAGATACACTGAAGCTTTCTTT
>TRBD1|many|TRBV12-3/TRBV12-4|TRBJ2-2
CASSFLVSGGINTGELFF
TGTGCCAGCAGTTTTCTCGTCTCAGGGGGCATAAACACCGGGGAGCTGTTTTTT
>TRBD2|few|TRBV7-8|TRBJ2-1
CASSFDLAGGSLPYNEQFF
TGTGCCAGCAGCTTTGACCTAGCGGGGGGGTCCCTCCCCTACAATGAGCAGTTCTTC
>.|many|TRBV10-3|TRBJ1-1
CAIRGDTAMGYTEAFF
TGTGCCATCAGGGGGGACACGGCCATGGGTTACACTGAAGCTTTCTTT
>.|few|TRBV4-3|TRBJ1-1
CASSRGRKPNTEAFF
TGCGCCAGCAGTCGAGGACGGAAACCGAACACTGAAGCTTTCTTT
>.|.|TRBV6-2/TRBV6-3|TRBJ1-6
CASSYSDLGSPLHF
TGTGCCAGCAGTTACTCCGACTTGGGTTCACCCCTCCACTTT
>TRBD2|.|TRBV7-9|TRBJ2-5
CASSKRAGGRQETQYF
TGTGCCAGCAGCAAAAGGGCGGGGGGGCGGCAAGAGACCCAGTACTTC
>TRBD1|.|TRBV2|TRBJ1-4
CASSEHGWTGTGINEKLFF
TGTGCCAGCAGTGAACACGGATGGACCGGGACAGGGATTAATGAAAAACTGTTTTTT
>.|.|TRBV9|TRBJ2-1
CASSVVPYEQFF
TGTGCCAGCAGCGTAGTTCCCTATGAGCAGTTCTTC
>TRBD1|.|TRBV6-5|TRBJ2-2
CASRLGQGAFTGELFF
TGTGCCAGCAGACTAGGACAGGGGGCGTTCACCGGGGAGCTGTTTTTT
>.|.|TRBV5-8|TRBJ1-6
CASSLAPGTLYNSPLHF
TGTGCCAGCAGCTTGGCCCCCGGGACATTGTATAATTCACCCCTCCACTTT
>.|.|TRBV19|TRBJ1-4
CASSPSGYRETSWLGEKLFF
TGTGCCAGTAGCCCTTCGGGATACAGGGAGACATCTTGGTTAGGTGAAAAACTGTTTTTT
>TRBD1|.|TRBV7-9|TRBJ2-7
CASSPRWETGGYEQYF
TGTGCCAGCAGCCCCAGGTGGGAGACAGGGGGCTACGAGCAGTACTTC
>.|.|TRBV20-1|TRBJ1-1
CSAREYTLSTEAFF
TGCAGTGCTAGGGAGTATACTTTGAGCACTGAAGCTTTCTTT
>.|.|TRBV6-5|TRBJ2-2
CASSYFRAGGELFF
TGTGCCAGCAGTTACTTCAGGGCGGGCGGGGAGCTGTTTTTT
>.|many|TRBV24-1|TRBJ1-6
CATKDGNYNSPLHF
TGTGCCACCAAGGATGGAAACTATAATTCACCCCTCCACTTT
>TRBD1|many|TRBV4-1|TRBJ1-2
CASSQAQQGAIGYTF
TGCGCCAGCAGCCAAGCTCAACAGGGGGCGATTGGCTACACCTTC
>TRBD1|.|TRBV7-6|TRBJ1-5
CASSSHSGGINQPQHF
TGTGCCAGCAGCTCACATTCAGGGGGCATCAATCAGCCCCAGCATTTT
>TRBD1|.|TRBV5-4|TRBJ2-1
CASKWTGVVEEQFF
TGTGCCAGCAAATGGACAGGGGTCGTGGAAGAGCAGTTCTTC
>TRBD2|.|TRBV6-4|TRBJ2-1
CASSDSASGLYNEQFF
TGTGCCAGCAGTGACTCGGCTAGCGGGCTTTACAATGAGCAGTTCTTC
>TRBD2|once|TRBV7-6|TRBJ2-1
CVSSLEAGLAGGRGNEQFF
TGTGTCAGCAGCTTAGAAGCGGGACTAGCGGGGGGGCGTGGCAATGAGCAGTTCTTC
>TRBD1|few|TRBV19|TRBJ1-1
CASSFYRGVPEAFF
TGTGCCAGTAGTTTCTACAGGGGGGTCCCTGAAGCTTTCTTT
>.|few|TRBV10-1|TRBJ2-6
CASPEWGASGANVLTF
TGCGCCAGCCCAGAGTGGGGGGCTTCAGGGGCCAACGTCCTGACTTTC
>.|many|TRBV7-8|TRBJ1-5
CASSEGGNQPQHF
TGTGCCAGCAGTGAGGGCGGAAATCAGCCCCAGCATTTT
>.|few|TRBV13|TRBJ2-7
CASSYREGSYEQYF
TGTGCCAGCAGCTACAGGGAGGGATCCTACGAGCAGTACTTC
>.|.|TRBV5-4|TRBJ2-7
CASSLAVEGEQYF
TGTGCCAGCAGCTTGGCCGTCGAGGGCGAGCAGTACTTC